This T cell receptor (beta chain) was identified in a study of shared clonotypes between healthy human individuals. Study-wide findings and caveats: Among several donors, approximately 5% of naive CD4 clonotypes were found in common.

Notes on this clone: Antigen specificity is unknown.

Profiled with immunoSEQ multiplex PCR; TCRdb holds only in-frame clones, not every one. The sample carries 2 million to 2.5 million clones, approximately 93% recorded once. The clonotype originates from a young man in good health. Some clones in this sample may be carry-over from other donors' samples. Sequenced material: naive CD4+ T cells from PBMCs. This sample's subset: CD45RA+ positively selected.

The CDR3 loop is CASSRNQETQYF. CDR3 bases: TGCGCCAGCAGCCGGAACCAAGAGACCCAGTACTTC. The chain combines TRBV4-1 with TRBJ2-5; D uncertain. V was trimmed by 4 bases and J by 0 bases, leaving 3 bases between them. Germline-derived CDR1 and CDR2 are MGHRA and YSYEKL. This CDR3 is built from 12 residues.